This T cell receptor beta chain was obtained from a study of blood T cell repertoires in COVID-19 (dated by TCRdb to the early 2020s). Turning to the overall study: Samples covering the acute and convalescent phases of COVID-19 were provided by collaborators in the United States, Italy and Spain. The prospective study material was composed of cDNA or gDNA derived from T cells, B-cell-depleted T cells, or PBMCs. The dataset comprised deeply sampled blood TCRbeta repertoires from subjects exposed to, actively infected with, or recovered from COVID-19. A freely available public database, intended as a resource for researchers studying the immune response to SARS-CoV-2, is where the repertoires were released. Samples were obtained from the ongoing ImmuneRACE study (first 160 participants) and from 1,254 subjects provided by 6 global collaborators. Sample metadata almost always included a de-identified subject ID, COVID-19 status, age in years and sex. HLA class I and class II types, where available, came from metadata supplied by the sample provider rather than from assay-based typing.

In the case of this clone: Its antigen specificity is not known. The sample holds no much larger clone one base away, and base qualities are not on file.

Collaborating institutions collected whole blood in K2EDTA tubes following their own protocols. Collaborator samples were shipped for TCRbeta analysis as frozen whole blood, isolated PBMCs, or DNA extracted from either sample type. Its CDR3 holds 14 amino acids, cysteine through phenylalanine. The entry retains the CDR3 DNA only, 42 bases that are in frame from base 1. The germline V gene (reference sequence) provides CDR1 DFQATT and CDR2 SNEGSKA. Trimming costs V 3 bases and J 8 bases, and their ends lie 16 bases apart. TCRbeta CDR3 regions were amplified from genomic DNA by means of the immunoSEQ Assay, a bias-controlled multiplex PCR. The study's own analysis went as follows. Nucleated cell counts per sample were estimated from amplification of reference gene primers within the assay. To quantify the absolute abundance of each unique TCRbeta CDR3 rearrangement, sequence reads were collapsed and filtered. For each sample, productive Simpson clonality was calculated as the square root of Simpson's diversity index over productive rearrangements. TCRdb limited this immuneACCESS table to in-frame rearrangements with V and J called. A share of clones is missing; checked studies link under half to unresolved V genes, and the rest is unexplained. V and J calls and clone size are given by that table; D and trimming were obtained from the DNA. For this sample there are some 80,000 clones; 79% appear just once. The ten largest clonotypes hold about 5.4% of the sample.

What the work shows at the level of the full study, not this receptor alone: The quantity of clinical and demographic metadata differed by source and by participant and was supplied without curation.

The sequence links TRBV20-1 to TRBJ1-4; TRBD1 is a weak D gene call, 5 bases matching. The sequence derives from a woman aged 80 or over with active or convalescent COVID-19. The sequenced sample was peripheral blood. The DNA sequence follows: TGCAGTGCTAGTAAGGGCGCTCAGGGAGAAAAACTGTTTTTT. This is translated as CSASKGAQGEKLFF.